This TCR beta chain came from a study of T cell responses to AZD1222 COVID-19 vaccine. General observations from the study: Recipients of AZD1222 seropositive at baseline numbered only 5 or 6.

Produced via immunoSEQ multiplex PCR; TCRdb's table is partial and in-frame only. The sample holds roughly 65,000 clones; about three quarters are singletons and the top ten take 9.5% to 13%. Trimming removed 6 bases at V and 1 base at J, with 10 bases between. The CDR3 loop spans 14 amino acids. Germline V gives CDR1 MNHEY, CDR2 SMNVEV (reference sequence). Details on this clone: Its antigen is not known.

This clonotype originated in an adult in good health. This specimen consisted of peripheral blood, obtained on day 0 of AZD1222 vaccination. The chain has TRBV27 and TRBJ2-1; D is possibly TRBD1 (6 bases). The CDR3 sequence: CASRPQGSYNEQFF. CDR3 nucleotides: TGTGCCAGCAGACCCCAGGGGTCCTACAATGAGCAGTTCTTC.